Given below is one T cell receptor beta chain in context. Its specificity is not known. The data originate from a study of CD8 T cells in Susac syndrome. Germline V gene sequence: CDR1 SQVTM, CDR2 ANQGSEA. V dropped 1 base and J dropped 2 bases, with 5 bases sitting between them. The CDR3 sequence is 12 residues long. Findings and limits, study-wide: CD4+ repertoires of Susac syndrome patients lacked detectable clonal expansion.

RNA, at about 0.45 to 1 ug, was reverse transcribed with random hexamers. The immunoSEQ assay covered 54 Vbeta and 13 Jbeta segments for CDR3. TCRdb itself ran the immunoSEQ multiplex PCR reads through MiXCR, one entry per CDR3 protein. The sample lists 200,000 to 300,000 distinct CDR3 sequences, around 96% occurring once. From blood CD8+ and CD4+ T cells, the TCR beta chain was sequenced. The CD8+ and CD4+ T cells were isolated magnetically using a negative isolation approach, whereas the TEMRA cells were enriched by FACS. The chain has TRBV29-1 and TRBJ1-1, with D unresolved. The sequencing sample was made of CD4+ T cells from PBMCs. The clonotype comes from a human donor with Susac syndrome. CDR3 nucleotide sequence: TGCAGCGTTGAAGGCTTTAACACTGAAGCTTTCTTT. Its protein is CSVEGFNTEAFF.